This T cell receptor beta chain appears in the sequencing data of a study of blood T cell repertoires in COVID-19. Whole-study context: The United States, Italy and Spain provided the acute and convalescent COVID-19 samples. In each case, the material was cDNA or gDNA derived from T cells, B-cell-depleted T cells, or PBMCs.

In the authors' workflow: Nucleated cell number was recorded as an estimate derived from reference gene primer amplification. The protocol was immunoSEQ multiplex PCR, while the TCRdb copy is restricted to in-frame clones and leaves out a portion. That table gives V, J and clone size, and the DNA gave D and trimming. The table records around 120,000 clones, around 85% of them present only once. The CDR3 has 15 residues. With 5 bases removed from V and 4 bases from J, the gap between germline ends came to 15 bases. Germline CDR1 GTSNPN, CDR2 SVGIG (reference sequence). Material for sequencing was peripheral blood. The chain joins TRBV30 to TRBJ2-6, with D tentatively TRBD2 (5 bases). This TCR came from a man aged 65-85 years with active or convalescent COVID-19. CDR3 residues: CAWYWWGAGANVLTF. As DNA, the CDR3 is TGTGCCTGGTATTGGTGGGGAGCCGGGGCCAACGTCCTGACTTTC. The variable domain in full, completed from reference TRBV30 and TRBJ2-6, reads SQTIHQWPATLVQPVGSPLSLECTVEGTSNPNLYWYRQAAGRGLQLLFYSVGIGQISSEVPQNLSASRPQDRQFILSSKKLLLSDSGFYLCAWYWWGAGANVLTFGAGSRLTVL.